Below are 20 T cell receptor beta chains sequenced from a single sample in a study of blood T cell repertoires in COVID-19. The repertoire was sequenced with immunoSEQ multiplex PCR; TCRdb's copy has only in-frame clones and lacks some. Counted here are 200,000 to 250,000 clones, 65% to 90% occurring once; the ten biggest clones make up about 3.8%. Material for sequencing was PBMCs or T cells enriched from blood (not recorded which). Every receptor here comes from a woman aged 40 to 50 with acute COVID-19.

The V gene is TRBV3-1 (or the pseudogene TRBV3-2), the J gene TRBJ1-1; TRBD1 aligns across 8 bases. J gave up 1 base and V 6 bases, and 4 bases lay outside the gene matches. The germline CDR1 and CDR2 sequences are LGHDT and YNNKEL (reference sequence). CDR3 length: 14 amino acids. This CDR3 is CASSFDRGNTEAFF. The CDR3, as DNA: TGTGCCAGCAGTTTCGACAGGGGGAACACTGAAGCTTTCTTT.

The gene calls are TRBV29-1 and TRBJ1-4, with a tentative D call TRBD1 (6 bases). The CDR3 has 16 residues. V was trimmed by 4 bases and J by 0 bases, leaving 15 bases between them. Germline assignment: CDR1 SQVTM and CDR2 ANQGSEA. CDR3 coding DNA: TGCAGCGTTGTCTTGAGACAGGACGCAACTAATGAAAAACTGTTTTTT. Encoded protein: CSVVLRQDATNEKLFF.

The chain has TRBV7-9 and TRBJ2-3; 14 bases fit TRBD2. V dropped 5 bases and J dropped 5; count of bases not matched to a gene: 12. This CDR3 region has 18 residues. Germline loops: CDR1 SEHNR, CDR2 FQNEAQ (reference sequence). CDR3 coding DNA: TGTGCCAGCAGCCCAGACGGGACTAGCGGGAGTCGGGGAGATACGCAGTATTTT. It specifies CASSPDGTSGSRGDTQYF.

V usage is TRBV3-1 (or the pseudogene TRBV3-2) and J usage is TRBJ2-5; D perhaps matches TRBD1 (5 bases). This CDR3 is 15 amino acids long. The ends were cut back, 4 bases at V and 5 bases at J, with 17 bases in the middle. Germline V CDR1 and CDR2: LGHDT, YNNKEL (reference sequence). CDR3 residues: CASSPRSGPGETQYF. CDR3 in DNA: TGTGCCAGCAGCCCTCGTTCAGGGCCCGGGGAGACCCAGTACTTC.

Worth noting for this clone: The junction does not match germline at one end; this may be a read error. CDR3 loop: CASREGQGLNTEAFF. CDR3 coding DNA: TGTGCCAGCAGGGAAGGACAGGGGTTGAACACTGAAGCTTTCTTT. The chain employs TRBV2 and TRBJ1-1; 9 bases are shared with TRBD1. The CDR3 has 15 residues. Germline V lookup: CDR1 SNHLY, CDR2 FYNNEI.

This chain joins TRBV30 and TRBJ1-5, with D hard to call. CDR1 is GTSNPN, CDR2 SVGIG, per germline (reference sequence). This CDR3 contains 12 residues. The V gene lost 2 bases and the J gene lost 8 bases, with 10 bases spanning the gap. CDR3: CAWSSGAEPQHF. The CDR3 DNA is TGTGCCTGGAGTTCGGGAGCGGAGCCCCAGCATTTT.

The genes are TRBV7-9 and TRBJ2-1; D might be TRBD1 (6 bases). V shed 5 bases and J shed 6 bases, with 14 bases lying between them. Germline CDR1 and CDR2: SEHNR and FQNEAQ (reference sequence). The CDR3 length is 14 residues. CDR3 in amino acids: CASSRDRSINEQFF. CDR3 in DNA: TGTGCCAGCAGCCGTGACAGGTCAATCAATGAGCAGTTCTTC.

J is TRBJ2-7 and V is TRBV3-1 (or the pseudogene TRBV3-2); no firm D call. The CDR3 contains 11 residues. The germline gives CDR1 LGHDT, CDR2 YNNKEL (reference sequence). The germline V and J ends were trimmed by 1 base and 6 bases, with 4 bases remaining between them. CDR3 sequence (DNA): TGTGCCAGCAGCCAAGGTAGCGAGCAGTACTTC. It specifies CASSQGSEQYF.

The gene calls are TRBV5-1 and TRBJ2-3, with D unclear. The CDR3 has 15 amino acids. Trimming pared 3 bases from V and 0 bases from J, leaving 11 bases between. Per the germline V gene, CDR1 is SGHRS and CDR2 is YFSETQ. This CDR3 is CASSYTVSSTDTQYF. In DNA, the CDR3 is TGCGCCAGCAGCTACACAGTCTCTAGCACAGATACGCAGTATTTT.

The CDR3 DNA sequence: TGTGCCAGCAGCGTCGGACAGGGGAGAGGGACAGATACGCAGTATTTT. It encodes CASSVGQGRGTDTQYF. This chain uses TRBV7-9 with TRBJ2-3; 9 nucleotides align to TRBD1. Germline CDR1 reads SEHNR; CDR2 reads FQNEAQ (reference sequence). The CDR3 is 16 amino acids. V trimming: 5 bases; J trimming: 3 bases; junction bases outside the gene matches: 9.

The chain uses TRBV28 and TRBJ1-2; D gene uncertain. This CDR3 contains 12 residues. Trimming shortened V by 6 bases and J by 8 bases, and 13 bases separated the two germline ends. Germline V gene lookup returns CDR1 MDHEN and CDR2 SYDVKM. CDR3 in DNA: TGTGCCAGCAGCTCCCCCGGGGAGGGCTACACCTTC. Amino acids: CASSSPGEGYTF.

This chain links TRBV15 with TRBJ2-5, with D hard to call. Germline V gene data show CDR1 as LNHNV and CDR2 as YYDKDF (reference sequence). CDR3 length equals 13 residues. V was shortened by 0 bases and J by 2 bases, with 4 bases between the two germline ends. CDR3 nucleotide sequence: TGTGCCACCAGCAGAGACAGGCAAGAGACCCAGTACTTC. Amino acid sequence: CATSRDRQETQYF.

The rearrangement uses TRBV6-2 or TRBV6-3 and TRBJ1-2, with D possibly TRBD1 on 5 matching bases. Looked up from germline, CDR1 is MNHEY and CDR2 is SVGEGT. V was pared by 4 bases and J by 2 bases, with 17 bases between. The CDR3 is 16 residues long. This CDR3 reads CASSSSGLPGNYGYTF. CDR3 sequence (DNA): TGTGCCAGCAGTTCGTCGGGACTCCCCGGCAACTATGGCTACACCTTC.

The rearrangement uses TRBV18 and TRBJ2-7; unclear D gene. The germline V gene encodes CDR1 KGHSH and CDR2 LQKENI. The V end lost 1 base, the J end lost 1 base, and 8 bases lay between the germline ends. The CDR3 is 14 amino acids. CDR3 nucleotides: TGTGCCAGCTCACCACGATCGGAGTCCTACGAGCAGTACTTC. The encoded protein is CASSPRSESYEQYF.

V usage is TRBV19 and J usage is TRBJ2-2, with 9 bases identical to TRBD2. Looked up from germline, CDR1 is LNHDA and CDR2 is SQIVND (reference sequence). The CDR3 extends over 20 amino acids. Losses at the gene ends were 3 bases for V and 0 bases for J; bases not matched to a gene: 14. CDR3 nucleotides: TGTGCCAGTAGTATCGGCTCCGGTGCTAGCGGGAAAGCGAACACCGGGGAGCTGTTTTTT. It encodes CASSIGSGASGKANTGELFF.

This chain links TRBV19 with TRBJ1-2, with D maybe TRBD1 (6 bases). The germline V gene encodes CDR1 LNHDA and CDR2 SQIVND (reference sequence). The CDR3 spans 14 residues. The ends were cut back, 1 base at V and 5 bases at J, with 11 bases in the middle. The CDR3 spells CASSIVGQTYGYTF. The DNA for the CDR3 is TGTGCCAGTAGTATAGTCGGACAGACTTATGGCTACACCTTC. Complete variable domain (other parts from reference TRBV19 and TRBJ1-2): DGGITQSPKYLFRKEGQNVTLSCEQNLNHDAMYWYRQDPGQGLRLIYYSQIVNDFQKGDIAEGYSVSREKKESFPLTVTSAQKNPTAFYLCASSIVGQTYGYTFGSGTRLTVV.

This clone was picked up one time. J is TRBJ2-5 and V is TRBV18, with 9 bases lining up with TRBD1. The germline V gene has CDR1 KGHSH and CDR2 LQKENI. The CDR3 consists of 16 residues. The ends lost 4 bases at V and 5 bases at J; junction bases unmatched: 11. The CDR3 nucleotides read TGTGCCAGCTCACTTTCTCGGGACAGGGTTTTTGAGACCCAGTACTTC. Amino acid sequence: CASSLSRDRVFETQYF. Combining the CDR3 with reference TRBV18 and TRBJ2-5 gives the whole variable domain NAGVMQNPRHLVRRRGQEARLRCSPMKGHSHVYWYRQLPEEGLKFMVYLQKENIIDESGMPKERFSAEFPKEGPSILRIQQVVRGDSAAYFCASSLSRDRVFETQYFGPGTRLLVL.

The rearrangement uses TRBV7-5 and TRBJ2-1; the table's TRBD1 call for D was not verified on the DNA. TRBV7-5 is a documented pseudogene. This CDR3 is 22 amino acids long. The DNA of the CDR3 is TGTGTCAGAAGCTTGGCCTCTCGCCCTGACAGGGGTAGGGCAAGCTCCTACAATGAGCAGTTCTTC. It yields the protein CVRSLASRPDRGRASSYNEQFF.

This clone has just a few counts. V gene TRBV3-1 (or the pseudogene TRBV3-2) combines with J gene TRBJ1-2; TRBD1 agrees at 10 bases. With V trimmed by 1 base and J by 6 bases, 2 bases remained unmatched. Germline V gives CDR1 LGHDT, CDR2 YNNKEL (reference sequence). The CDR3 contains 14 residues. The CDR3 nucleotides are TGTGCCAGCAGCCAAGGGGGACAGGGGCATGGCTACACCTTC. This codes for CASSQGGQGHGYTF.

The chain has TRBV9 and TRBJ2-7; 8 nucleotides agree with TRBD2. The length of the CDR3 is 14 residues. Germline V gene data show CDR1 as SGDLS and CDR2 as YYNGEE. J lost 4 bases, V lost 4 bases, and 7 bases had no gene match. CDR3 loop: CASSPSGLPYEQYF. In DNA form, the CDR3 reads TGTGCCAGCAGCCCTAGCGGGCTTCCTTACGAGCAGTACTTC.